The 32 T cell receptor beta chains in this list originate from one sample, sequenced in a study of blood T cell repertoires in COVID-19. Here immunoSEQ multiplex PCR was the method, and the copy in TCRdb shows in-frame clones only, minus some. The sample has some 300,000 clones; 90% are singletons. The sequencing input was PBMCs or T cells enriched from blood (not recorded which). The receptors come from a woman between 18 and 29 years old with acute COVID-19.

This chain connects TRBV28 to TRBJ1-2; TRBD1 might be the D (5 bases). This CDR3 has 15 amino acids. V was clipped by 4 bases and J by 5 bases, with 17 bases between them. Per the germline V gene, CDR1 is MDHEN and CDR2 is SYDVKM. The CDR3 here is CASSSTLGGGYGYTF. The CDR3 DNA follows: TGTGCCAGCAGTTCCACCCTCGGGGGAGGGTATGGCTACACCTTC.

CDR3 DNA: TGTGCCAGCAGCTTCGACAGGGCGGTCTACGAGCAGTACTTC. It translates to CASSFDRAVYEQYF. The chain uses TRBV5-4 and TRBJ2-7, with 7 bases that match TRBD1. Germline-derived CDR1 and CDR2 are SGHNT and YYREEE (reference sequence). This CDR3 comprises 14 residues. With 2 bases clipped from V and 3 bases from J, the junction kept 5 bases outside the gene matches.

The CDR3, as DNA: TGTGCCACCGGGAACGACAGGGCCCAGCATTTT. It codes for CATGNDRAQHF. The chain uses TRBV24-1 and TRBJ1-5; 7 nucleotides agree with TRBD1. V shed 9 bases and J 11 bases; nucleotides not matched to a gene: 6. The germline V gene encodes CDR1 KGHDR and CDR2 SFDVKD. The CDR3 loop spans 11 amino acids.

CDR3 residues: CASRRTSGRAGELFF. The CDR3 DNA is TGTGCCAGCAGACGGACTAGCGGGAGAGCCGGGGAGCTGTTTTTT. The chain couples TRBV28 to TRBJ2-2; TRBD2 agrees at 13 bases. CDR1 and CDR2 from the germline V gene are MDHEN and SYDVKM. The CDR3 spans 15 residues. After removal of 6 bases from V and 6 bases from J, the junction contained 4 bases not matched to a gene.

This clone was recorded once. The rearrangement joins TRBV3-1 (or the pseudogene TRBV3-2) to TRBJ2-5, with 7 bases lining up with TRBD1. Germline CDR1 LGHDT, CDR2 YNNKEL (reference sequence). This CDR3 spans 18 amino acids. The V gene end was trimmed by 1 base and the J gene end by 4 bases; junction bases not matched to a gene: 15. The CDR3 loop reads CASSQGDSLQAMGETQYF. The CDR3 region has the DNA TGTGCCAGCAGCCAAGGGGACAGTCTCCAGGCAATGGGAGAGACCCAGTACTTC.

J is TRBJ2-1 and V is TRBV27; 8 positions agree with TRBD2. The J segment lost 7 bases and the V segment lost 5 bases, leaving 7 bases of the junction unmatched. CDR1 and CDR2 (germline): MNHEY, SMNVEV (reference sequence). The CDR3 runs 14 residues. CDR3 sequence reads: CASSTRLARNEQFF. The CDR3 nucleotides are TGTGCCAGCAGTACGCGACTAGCGAGGAATGAGCAGTTCTTC.

Here the CDR3 reads CASSETGTSGKQFF. CDR3 DNA: TGTGCCAGTAGTGAGACCGGGACTAGCGGCAAGCAGTTCTTC. This chain uses TRBV19 with TRBJ2-1, with 11 positions matching TRBD2. V gave up 5 bases and J gave up 11 bases; unmatched junction bases: 8. There are 14 residues in the CDR3. CDR1 is LNHDA, CDR2 SQIVND, per germline (reference sequence).

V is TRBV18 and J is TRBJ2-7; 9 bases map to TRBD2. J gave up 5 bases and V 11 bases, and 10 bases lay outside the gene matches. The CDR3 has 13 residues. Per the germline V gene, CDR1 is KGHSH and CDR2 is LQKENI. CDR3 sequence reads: CAGTASGINEQYF. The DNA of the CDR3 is TGTGCCGGGACGGCTAGCGGGATCAACGAGCAGTACTTC.

CDR3 protein: CASSMTGTNEKLFF. In nucleotides, the CDR3 is TGTGCCAGTAGTATGACAGGGACCAATGAAAAACTGTTTTTT. This sequence joins TRBV19 and TRBJ1-4; 7 bases fit TRBD1. Germline CDR1 reads LNHDA; CDR2 reads SQIVND (reference sequence). This CDR3 comprises 14 residues. The V segment lost 3 bases and the J segment 5 bases; nucleotides outside the gene matches: 3.

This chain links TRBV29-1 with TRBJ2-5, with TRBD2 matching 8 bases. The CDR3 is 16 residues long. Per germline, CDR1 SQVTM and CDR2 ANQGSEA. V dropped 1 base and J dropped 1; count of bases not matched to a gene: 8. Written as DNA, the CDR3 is TGCAGCGTTGAAGGCGTGCCTAGCGGGCCCCAAGAGACCCAGTACTTC. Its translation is CSVEGVPSGPQETQYF.

The CDR3 here is CASSFISNGYEQYF. The CDR3 bases are TGTGCCAGCAGTTTCATTAGCAACGGCTACGAGCAGTACTTC. J is TRBJ2-7 and V is TRBV6-5; D remains ambiguous. The CDR3 has 14 residues. Germline CDR1 is MNHEY and CDR2 is SVGAGI. V was trimmed by 4 bases and J by 3 bases, leaving 13 bases between them.

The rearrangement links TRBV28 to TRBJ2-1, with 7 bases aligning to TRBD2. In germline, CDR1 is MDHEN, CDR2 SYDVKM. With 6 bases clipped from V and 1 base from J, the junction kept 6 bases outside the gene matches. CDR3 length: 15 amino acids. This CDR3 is CASSHERGSYNEQFF. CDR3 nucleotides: TGTGCCAGCAGCCATGAGCGGGGATCCTACAATGAGCAGTTCTTC. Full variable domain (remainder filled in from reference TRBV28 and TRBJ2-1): DVKVTQSSRYLVKRTGEKVFLECVQDMDHENMFWYRQDPGLGLRLIYFSYDVKMKEKGDIPEGYSVSREKKERFSLILESASTNQTSMYLCASSHERGSYNEQFFGPGTRLTVL.

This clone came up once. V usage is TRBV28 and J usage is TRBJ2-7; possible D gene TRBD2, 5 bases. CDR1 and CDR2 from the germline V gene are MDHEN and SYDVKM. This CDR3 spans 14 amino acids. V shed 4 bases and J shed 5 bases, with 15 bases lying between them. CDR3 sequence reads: CASSSPHRGNEQYF. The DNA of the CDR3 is TGTGCCAGCAGTTCCCCCCACCGAGGGAACGAGCAGTACTTC.

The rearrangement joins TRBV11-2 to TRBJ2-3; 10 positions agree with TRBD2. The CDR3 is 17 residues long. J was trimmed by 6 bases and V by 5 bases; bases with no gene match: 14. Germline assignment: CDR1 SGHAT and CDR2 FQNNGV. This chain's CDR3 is CASSPTISSGSGDTQYF. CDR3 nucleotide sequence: TGTGCCAGCAGCCCAACAATTTCTAGCGGGAGTGGCGATACGCAGTATTTT.

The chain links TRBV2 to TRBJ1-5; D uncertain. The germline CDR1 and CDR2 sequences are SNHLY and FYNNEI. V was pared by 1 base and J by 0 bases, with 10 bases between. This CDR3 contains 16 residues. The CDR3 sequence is CASSEEFSYSNQPQHF. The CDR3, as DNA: TGTGCCAGCAGTGAAGAGTTTAGTTATAGCAATCAGCCCCAGCATTTT.

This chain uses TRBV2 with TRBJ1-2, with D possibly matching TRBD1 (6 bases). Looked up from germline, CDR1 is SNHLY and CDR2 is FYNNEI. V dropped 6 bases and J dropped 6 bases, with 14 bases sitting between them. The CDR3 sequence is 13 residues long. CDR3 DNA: TGTGCCAGCAGCGTGCAGGGGCAGAATGGCTACACCTTC. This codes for CASSVQGQNGYTF.

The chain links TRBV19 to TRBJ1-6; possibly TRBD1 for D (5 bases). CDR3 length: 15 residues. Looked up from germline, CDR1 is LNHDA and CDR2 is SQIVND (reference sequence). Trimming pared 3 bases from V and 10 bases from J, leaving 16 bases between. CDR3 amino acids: CASSIDGAGESPLHF. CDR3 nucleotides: TGTGCCAGTAGTATTGATGGAGCGGGGGAATCACCCCTCCACTTT.

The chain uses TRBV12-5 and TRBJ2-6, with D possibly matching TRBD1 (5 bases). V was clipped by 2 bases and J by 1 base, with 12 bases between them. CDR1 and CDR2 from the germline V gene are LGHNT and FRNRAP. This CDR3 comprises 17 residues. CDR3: CASGLPTAGSGANVLTF. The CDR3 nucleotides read TGTGCTAGTGGTTTGCCCACGGCAGGGTCTGGGGCCAACGTCCTGACTTTC. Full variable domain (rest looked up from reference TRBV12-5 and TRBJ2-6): DARVTQTPRHKVTEMGQEVTMRCQPILGHNTVFWYRQTMMQGLELLAYFRNRAPLDDSGMPKDRFSAEMPDATLATLKIQPSEPRDSAVYFCASGLPTAGSGANVLTFGAGSRLTVL.

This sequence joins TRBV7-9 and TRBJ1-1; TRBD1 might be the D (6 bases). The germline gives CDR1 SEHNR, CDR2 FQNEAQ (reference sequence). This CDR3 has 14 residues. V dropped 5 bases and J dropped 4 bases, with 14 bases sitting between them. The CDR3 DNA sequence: TGTGCCAGCAGCGCTACACAGGGACCCACTGAAGCTTTCTTT. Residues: CASSATQGPTEAFF.

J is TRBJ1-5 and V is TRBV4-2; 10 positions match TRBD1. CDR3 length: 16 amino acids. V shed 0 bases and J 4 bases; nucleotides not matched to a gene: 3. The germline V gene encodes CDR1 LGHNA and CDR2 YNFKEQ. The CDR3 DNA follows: TGTGCCAGCAGCCAAGAGACAGGGGGCAAGAATCAGCCCCAGCATTTT. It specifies CASSQETGGKNQPQHF.

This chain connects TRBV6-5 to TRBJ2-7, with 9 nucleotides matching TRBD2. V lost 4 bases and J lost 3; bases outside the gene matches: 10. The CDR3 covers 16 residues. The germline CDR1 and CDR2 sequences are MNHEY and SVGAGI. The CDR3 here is CASSLQVGTSSYEQYF. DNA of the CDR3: TGTGCCAGCAGTTTGCAGGTAGGGACTAGCAGCTACGAGCAGTACTTC.

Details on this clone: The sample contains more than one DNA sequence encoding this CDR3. CDR3 region: CASSQDTYEQYF. The CDR3 DNA follows: TGTGCCAGCAGCCAAGATACCTACGAGCAGTACTTC. This rearrangement joins TRBV3-1 (or the pseudogene TRBV3-2) to TRBJ2-7; D gene uncertain. V shed 0 bases and J shed 2 bases, with 2 bases lying between them. The CDR3 covers 12 residues. Germline V gene sequence: CDR1 LGHDT, CDR2 YNNKEL (reference sequence).

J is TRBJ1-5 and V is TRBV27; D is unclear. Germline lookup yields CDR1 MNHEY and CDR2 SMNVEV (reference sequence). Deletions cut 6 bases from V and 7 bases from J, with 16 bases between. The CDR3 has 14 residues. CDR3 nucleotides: TGTGCCAGCAGCCCCGTTGAGCGGACGCAGCCCCAGCATTTT. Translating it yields CASSPVERTQPQHF.

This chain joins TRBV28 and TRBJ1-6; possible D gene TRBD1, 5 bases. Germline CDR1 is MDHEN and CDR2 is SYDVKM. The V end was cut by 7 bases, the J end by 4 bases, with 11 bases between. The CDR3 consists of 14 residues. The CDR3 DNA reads TGTGCCAGCACCGAGGACACTTATAATTCACCCCTCCACTTT. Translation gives CASTEDTYNSPLHF.

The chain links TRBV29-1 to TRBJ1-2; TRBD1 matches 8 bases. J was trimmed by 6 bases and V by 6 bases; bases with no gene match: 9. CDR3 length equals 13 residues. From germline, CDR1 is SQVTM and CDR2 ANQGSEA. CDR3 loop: CSVGQQTGDGYTF. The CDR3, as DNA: TGCAGCGTCGGGCAGCAGACAGGGGATGGCTACACCTTC.

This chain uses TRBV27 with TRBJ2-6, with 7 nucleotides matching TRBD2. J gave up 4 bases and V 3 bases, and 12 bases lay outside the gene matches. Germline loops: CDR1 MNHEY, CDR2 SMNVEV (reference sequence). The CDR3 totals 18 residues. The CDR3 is CASSFIPFRGDGANVLTF. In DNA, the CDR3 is TGTGCCAGCAGTTTTATCCCCTTTCGGGGGGACGGGGCCAACGTCCTGACTTTC. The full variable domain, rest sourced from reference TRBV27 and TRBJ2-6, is EAQVTQNPRYLITVTGKKLTVTCSQNMNHEYMSWYRQDPGLGLRQIYYSMNVEVTDKGDVPEGYKVSRKEKRNFPLILESPSPNQTSLYFCASSFIPFRGDGANVLTFGAGSRLTVL.

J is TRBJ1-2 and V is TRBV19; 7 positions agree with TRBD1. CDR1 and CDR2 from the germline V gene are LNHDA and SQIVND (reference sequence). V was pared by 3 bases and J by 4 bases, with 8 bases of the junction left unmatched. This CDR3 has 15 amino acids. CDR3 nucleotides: TGTGCCAGTAGTATGCGAGGGGGCTATACCTATGGCTACACCTTC. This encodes CASSMRGGYTYGYTF. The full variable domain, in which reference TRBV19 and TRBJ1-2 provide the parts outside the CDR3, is DGGITQSPKYLFRKEGQNVTLSCEQNLNHDAMYWYRQDPGQGLRLIYYSQIVNDFQKGDIAEGYSVSREKKESFPLTVTSAQKNPTAFYLCASSMRGGYTYGYTFGSGTRLTVV.

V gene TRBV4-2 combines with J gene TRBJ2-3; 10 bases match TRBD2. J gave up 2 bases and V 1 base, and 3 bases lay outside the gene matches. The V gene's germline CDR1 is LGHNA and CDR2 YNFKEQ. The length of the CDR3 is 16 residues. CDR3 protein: CASSQGLAGDTDTQYF. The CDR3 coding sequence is TGTGCCAGCAGCCAAGGGCTAGCGGGAGACACAGATACGCAGTATTTT.

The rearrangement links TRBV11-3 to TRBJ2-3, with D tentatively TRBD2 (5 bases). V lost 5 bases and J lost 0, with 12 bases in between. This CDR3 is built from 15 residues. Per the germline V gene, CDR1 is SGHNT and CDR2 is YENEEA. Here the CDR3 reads CASSQDSFSTDTQYF. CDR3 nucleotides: TGTGCCAGCAGCCAGGACTCGTTTAGCACAGATACGCAGTATTTT.

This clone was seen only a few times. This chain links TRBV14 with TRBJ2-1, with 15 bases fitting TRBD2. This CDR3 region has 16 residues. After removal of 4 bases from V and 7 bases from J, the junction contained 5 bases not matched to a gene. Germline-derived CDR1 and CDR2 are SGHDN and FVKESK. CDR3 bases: TGTGCCAGCAGCCCTCCTGGGACTAGCGGGAGGAATGAGCAGTTCTTC. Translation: CASSPPGTSGRNEQFF.

The CDR3 loop reads CASSLTYPHTEAFF. Written as DNA, the CDR3 is TGTGCCAGCAGTTTAACATACCCCCACACTGAAGCTTTCTTT. The chain employs TRBV27 and TRBJ1-1, with no clear D. The CDR3 spans 14 residues. Germline V gene data show CDR1 as MNHEY and CDR2 as SMNVEV (reference sequence). Trimming took off 2 bases at V and 3 bases at J, with 10 bases between the two ends.

CDR3 DNA: TGTGCCAGCAGCGCACCTTCAGGGGGAAGAGACGAGCAGTACTTC. As protein: CASSAPSGGRDEQYF. The J gene is TRBJ2-7, the V gene TRBV7-2; 7 nucleotides agree with TRBD1. Germline lookup yields CDR1 SGHTA and CDR2 FQGNSA. Trimming took 5 bases from V and 5 from J; bases not matched to a gene: 12. The CDR3 contains 15 residues.